This T cell receptor (beta chain) was found in a study of shared clonotypes between healthy human individuals. Study outcomes and limitations: Naive subsets, compared against memory subsets, generally had larger estimated richness values.

The CDR3 length is 15 residues. Unmatched junction bases numbered 7, after V lost 4 bases and J lost 3 bases. Germline CDR1 SGHRS, CDR2 YFSETQ. Some clones are missing from TCRdb's copy, which holds only in-frame ones; the method was immunoSEQ multiplex PCR. The sample shows roughly 650,000 clones, around 96% of them seen only once. Naive CD8 isolation took CD45RO-negative cells positively selected for CCR7 and excluded terminally differentiated effector memory CD45RA+ cells. A word on this clone: The antigen is undetermined.

Material for sequencing was naive CD8+ T cells sorted from blood. The chain joins TRBV5-1 to TRBJ2-7; 10 bases match TRBD1. This receptor was obtained from a woman aged 25-40 years in good health. CDR3: CASSPWTGGNYEQYF. The CDR3 DNA reads TGCGCCAGCAGCCCCTGGACAGGGGGGAACTACGAGCAGTACTTC.